This T cell receptor (beta chain) was recovered during a study of blood T cells in healthy people across ages. Background on the study: Per two T cells, about one barcoded beta molecule was captured through template switching.

Germline V CDR1 and CDR2: SGHTA, FQGNSA. CDR3 size: 16 residues. After removal of 7 bases from V and 6 bases from J, the junction contained 13 bases not matched to a gene. A J-beta primer mix and a sample-barcoded 5' primer were used in a second PCR of roughly 6 to 12 cycles. Via MiXCR, TCRdb re-called the 5' RACE reads, giving one row per CDR3 protein. The sample lists 1.5 million to 2 million distinct CDR3 sequences, approximately 28% seen once, with 7.7% in the top ten. The donors, all healthy, were Caucasians living in Russia, aged about 6 to 90. This clonotype was seen a few times. The rearrangement links TRBV7-2 to TRBJ2-5, with TRBD2 identical over 11 bases. This clonotype originated in a woman in her twenties or thirties in good health. Sample: blood. CDR3 sequence: CASIAPLAGAVKTQYF. CDR3 DNA: TGTGCCAGCATCGCGCCACTAGCGGGGGCAGTTAAGACCCAGTACTTC.